This T cell receptor (beta chain) was identified in a study of tissue T cells after allogeneic stem cell transplantation. Study summary: Pathologist H&E review favored samples with visible lymphocytes for sequencing among multiple samples. Study results and caveats: Few T cell clones were shared across patients, but motif clusters showed tissue-specific shared signatures.

Of note for this clone: Its target is not known.

The CDR3 covers 16 residues. The germline V gene has CDR1 SGHDN and CDR2 FVKESK. V dropped 1 base and J dropped 2; count of bases not matched to a gene: 8. Generated by immunoSEQ multiplex PCR, the TCRdb table keeps only in-frame clones and is missing some. The sample has over a thousand clones, approximately 79% seen once. The rearrangement uses TRBV14 and TRBJ2-7, with 7 bases lining up with TRBD1. The receptor comes from a male patient aged 60 or older with steroid-refractory graft-versus-host disease after an allogeneic stem cell transplant. Some T cells here may be from the graft donor. Specimen: spleen tissue, collected at autopsy. CDR3 amino acids: CASSQAWGTATYEQYF. The DNA of the CDR3 is TGTGCCAGCAGCCAAGCTTGGGGGACAGCAACCTACGAGCAGTACTTC.